The 23 T cell receptor beta chains listed next were all sequenced from one sample in a study of shared clonotypes between healthy human individuals. TCRdb keeps only in-frame clones here, not all; method: immunoSEQ multiplex PCR. The top ten hold about an eighth of the sample, which has 400,000 to 500,000 clones, 75% to 85% seen once. Sequences were obtained from PBMCs. The receptor source for this set is a woman aged 35 to 49 in good health. Some clones in this sample may be carry-over from other donors' samples.

This chain uses TRBV5-1 with TRBJ2-5; 13 nucleotides line up with TRBD2. The CDR3 is 15 residues long. CDR1 is SGHRS and CDR2 is YFSETQ in the germline V gene. The trim removed 4 bases at V and 11 bases at J, leaving 11 bases unmatched. CDR3 region: CASSDWTSGRSVQYF. The CDR3 DNA follows: TGCGCCAGCAGCGACTGGACTAGCGGGAGATCTGTGCAGTACTTC. The complete variable domain, with remaining parts taken from reference TRBV5-1 and TRBJ2-5, reads KAGVTQTPRYLIKTRGQQVTLSCSPISGHRSVSWYQQTPGQGLQFLFEYFSETQRNKGNFPGRFSGRQFSNSRSEMNVSTLELGDSALYLCASSDWTSGRSVQYFGPGTRLLVL.

Only a few counts were recorded for this clone. J is TRBJ2-7 and V is TRBV5-4, with 7 positions matching TRBD1. V lost 3 bases, J lost 6 bases, and 9 bases stayed unmatched. This CDR3 region has 14 residues. Germline V lookup: CDR1 SGHNT, CDR2 YYREEE (reference sequence). Here the CDR3 reads CASSWGQGDREQYF. The CDR3 region has the DNA TGTGCCAGCAGCTGGGGGCAGGGGGATCGCGAGCAGTACTTC.

V and J are TRBV6-5 and TRBJ2-1; 7 bases line up with TRBD1. The germline CDR1 and CDR2 sequences are MNHEY and SVGAGI. J gave up 12 bases and V 0 bases, and 5 bases lay outside the gene matches. The CDR3 covers 13 residues. The CDR3 coding sequence is TGTGCCAGCAGTTACTCCCGAGAGGGGGCGCAGTTCTTC. Amino acids: CASSYSREGAQFF.

The rearrangement links TRBV30 to TRBJ2-2; tentative D call: TRBD1 (6 bases). The CDR3 length is 13 residues. Trimming pared 7 bases from V and 6 bases from J, leaving 15 bases between. CDR1 GTSNPN and CDR2 SVGIG come from the germline V gene (reference sequence). CDR3 loop: CASTGVYAGELFF. The CDR3 coding sequence is TGTGCCTCGACAGGCGTATACGCCGGGGAGCTGTTTTTT.

This chain links TRBV29-1 with TRBJ2-1, with D perhaps given as TRBD1 or TRBD2 (6 bases each). Per germline, CDR1 SQVTM and CDR2 ANQGSEA. V was trimmed by 3 bases and J by 1 base, leaving 16 bases between them. The CDR3 covers 16 residues. The CDR3 DNA sequence: TGCAGCGTTGAGGGGGGCACAGGGTTGTCCTACAATGAGCAGTTCTTC. It specifies CSVEGGTGLSYNEQFF.

The chain joins TRBV2 to TRBJ1-5, with a possible D match to TRBD1 (6 bases). This CDR3 contains 14 residues. The V end was cut by 5 bases, the J end by 5 bases, with 13 bases between. In germline, CDR1 is SNHLY, CDR2 FYNNEI. The CDR3 nucleotides read TGTGCCAGCAGTATAAAGGGGGACGATCAGCCCCAGCATTTT. This gives the protein CASSIKGDDQPQHF.

This clone showed up just a few times. The chain carries TRBV28 and TRBJ1-4, with D possibly being TRBD1 (6 bases). The CDR3 sequence is 16 residues long. From germline, CDR1 is MDHEN and CDR2 SYDVKM. Trimming stripped 8 bases from V and 3 bases from J, with 19 bases between. CDR3 loop: CASGRGGGWANEKLFF. CDR3 nucleotides: TGTGCCAGCGGACGGGGGGGCGGTTGGGCTAATGAAAAACTGTTTTTT.

The chain has TRBV6-1 and TRBJ2-1, with a tentative D call TRBD2 (6 bases). The CDR3 runs to 15 residues. Germline V lookup: CDR1 MNHNS, CDR2 SASEGT. V lost 8 bases and J lost 0, with 14 bases in between. For the CDR3, the DNA is TGTGCCAGCCTCGGACCCGGGAGCTCCTACAATGAGCAGTTCTTC. Its translation is CASLGPGSSYNEQFF.

This clone was seen a single time. This chain joins TRBV10-1 and TRBJ2-5; 12 bases align to TRBD2. The J call could be wrong; TRBJ2-7 is a better fit for the DNA end. Germline V lookup: CDR1 WNHNN, CDR2 SYGVQD (reference sequence). The CDR3 covers 15 residues. CDR3 loop: CASSEGLAGPYEQYF. The CDR3 region has the DNA TGCGCCAGCAGTGAGGGACTAGCGGGACCGTACGAGCAGTACTTC.

The rearrangement uses TRBV7-9 and TRBJ2-7, with D possibly TRBD2 on 5 matching bases. V was cut by 5 bases and J by 4 bases, with 21 bases left in between. CDR1 SEHNR and CDR2 FQNEAQ come from the germline V gene (reference sequence). The CDR3 has 16 residues. CDR3 amino acids: CASSPLAGADSYEQYF. The CDR3 DNA follows: TGTGCCAGCAGCCCCCTTGCGGGCGCGGACTCTTACGAGCAGTACTTC.

This clone appeared once. The V and J genes are TRBV12-2 and TRBJ2-2; the table's D call TRBD1 went unverified against the DNA. TRBV12-2 corresponds to a pseudogene. The CDR3 loop spans 17 amino acids. The CDR3 protein is CASRLVRGPSRTGELFF. The CDR3 coding sequence is TGTGCAAGTCGCTTGGTTAGGGGGCCGTCCAGGACCGGGGAGCTGTTTTTT.

This clone was recorded many times. This chain connects TRBV30 to TRBJ1-2, with TRBD1 as a possible D gene (5 bases). Germline CDR1 and CDR2: GTSNPN and SVGIG (reference sequence). CDR3 length equals 16 residues. V was cut by 5 bases and J by 2 bases, with 21 bases left in between. For the CDR3, the DNA is TGTGCCTGGCGGAGGGACCGCACCTATGTAAACTATGGCTACACCTTC. Translating gives CAWRRDRTYVNYGYTF.

The chain uses TRBV9 and TRBJ2-3; 7 nucleotides match TRBD2. Germline V gene data show CDR1 as SGDLS and CDR2 as YYNGEE. The CDR3 has 16 residues. Trimming cost V 3 bases and J 1 base; bases outside gene matches: 8. The CDR3 DNA is TGTGCCAGCAGCGGGTCGTGGGGGGGAGGCACAGATACGCAGTATTTT. This encodes CASSGSWGGGTDTQYF.

The rearrangement links TRBV7-9 to TRBJ2-1; 11 positions agree with TRBD2. V lost 7 bases, J lost 4 bases, and 6 bases stayed unmatched. Germline V gene data show CDR1 as SEHNR and CDR2 as FQNEAQ (reference sequence). This CDR3 contains 15 residues. CDR3 amino acids: CASTSGLAVYNEQFF. In DNA form, the CDR3 reads TGTGCCAGCACCTCGGGACTAGCGGTGTACAATGAGCAGTTCTTC.

This rearrangement joins TRBV25-1 to TRBJ2-5, with 8 nucleotides matching TRBD2. Germline loops: CDR1 MGHDK, CDR2 SYGVNS. V was clipped by 3 bases and J by 0 bases; unmatched bases: 6. The CDR3 loop spans 16 amino acids. In DNA form, the CDR3 reads TGTGCCAGCAGTGATTTGACTAGCGCAGACCAAGAGACCCAGTACTTC. As protein: CASSDLTSADQETQYF.

This clone was counted only a few times. The chain carries TRBV7-2 and TRBJ2-2, with TRBD2 as a possible D gene (5 bases). V lost 2 bases and J lost 4, with 11 bases in between. The germline V gene encodes CDR1 SGHTA and CDR2 FQGNSA. The CDR3 totals 15 residues. The CDR3 DNA sequence: TGTGCCAGCAGCTTACCGAGGGCGATCACCGGGGAGCTGTTTTTT. Residues: CASSLPRAITGELFF.

The chain is built from TRBV6-5 and TRBJ2-3; 8 positions agree with TRBD1. The CDR3 has 16 residues. With V trimmed by 0 bases and J by 2 bases, 4 bases remained unmatched. The V gene's germline CDR1 is MNHEY and CDR2 SVGAGI. CDR3 region: CASSYSGQAATDTQYF. The CDR3, as DNA: TGTGCCAGCAGTTACTCGGGACAGGCCGCCACAGATACGCAGTATTTT.

This clone was seen once. This chain uses TRBV2 with TRBJ2-5; D is uncertain. The ends were cut back, 7 bases at V and 5 bases at J, with 5 bases in the middle. The CDR3 sequence is 10 residues long. Germline values: CDR1 SNHLY, CDR2 FYNNEI. The CDR3 sequence is CASMGETQYF. The DNA for the CDR3 is TGTGCCAGCATGGGGGAGACCCAGTACTTC.

In this sample, this clone turned up once. The V call is TRBV5-1, the J call TRBJ2-3; 14 positions agree with TRBD2. J lost 0 bases, V lost 4 bases, and 7 bases had no gene match. The germline V gene encodes CDR1 SGHRS and CDR2 YFSETQ. The CDR3 loop spans 18 amino acids. CDR3 nucleotide sequence: TGCGCCAGCAGCCGGGGACTAGCGGGAGTGAGGAGCACAGATACGCAGTATTTT. Its protein product is CASSRGLAGVRSTDTQYF.

The rearrangement uses TRBV7-9 and TRBJ1-2, with 8 positions matching TRBD1. The CDR3 runs to 16 residues. Germline-derived CDR1 and CDR2 are SEHNR and FQNEAQ (reference sequence). Unmatched junction bases numbered 12, after V lost 5 bases and J lost 4 bases. The CDR3 DNA sequence: TGTGCCAGCAGCCACCCTAGGCAGGGGGCAAGCTATGGCTACACCTTC. This sequence encodes CASSHPRQGASYGYTF.

The chain combines TRBV27 with TRBJ2-1, with a possible D match to TRBD1 (6 bases). Trimming stripped 3 bases from V and 9 bases from J, with 6 bases between. There are 11 residues in the CDR3. Germline V gene sequence: CDR1 MNHEY, CDR2 SMNVEV (reference sequence). The DNA for the CDR3 is TGTGCCAGCAGTTTCAGGGGTGAGCAGTTCTTC. Its translation: CASSFRGEQFF.

There are a few counts of this clone. This sample also contains other DNA sequences that code for the same CDR3. V gene TRBV5-1 combines with J gene TRBJ1-1; D unresolved. Trimming took off 0 bases at V and 3 bases at J, with 9 bases between the two ends. Germline V CDR1 and CDR2: SGHRS, YFSETQ. CDR3 length: 14 residues. CDR3 loop: CASSLVQKDTEAFF. The CDR3 DNA follows: TGCGCCAGCAGCTTGGTACAGAAGGACACTGAAGCTTTCTTT.

This clone occurred once. The V call is TRBV29-1, the J call TRBJ1-4, with D maybe TRBD1 (5 bases). There are 15 residues in the CDR3. Germline CDR1 and CDR2: SQVTM and ANQGSEA. The V end lost 6 bases, the J end lost 1 base, and 15 bases lay between the germline ends. The DNA for the CDR3 is TGCAGCGTGCGGGACTTTTGGGAAACTAATGAAAAACTGTTTTTT. This gives the protein CSVRDFWETNEKLFF.